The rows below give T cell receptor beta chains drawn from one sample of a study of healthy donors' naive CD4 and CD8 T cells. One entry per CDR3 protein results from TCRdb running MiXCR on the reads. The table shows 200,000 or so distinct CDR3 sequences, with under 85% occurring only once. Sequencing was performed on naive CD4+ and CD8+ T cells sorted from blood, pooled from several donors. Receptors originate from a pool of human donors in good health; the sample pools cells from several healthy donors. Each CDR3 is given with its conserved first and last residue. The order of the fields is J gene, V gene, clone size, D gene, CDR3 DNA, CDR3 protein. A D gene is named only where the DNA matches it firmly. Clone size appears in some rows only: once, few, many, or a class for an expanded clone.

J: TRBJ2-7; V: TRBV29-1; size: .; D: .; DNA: TGCAGCGCCTTGACAGGTCCCTACGAGCAGTACTTC; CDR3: CSALTGPYEQYF
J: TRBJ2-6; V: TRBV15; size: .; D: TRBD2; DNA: TGTGCCACCAGCAGAGGTGGACTAGCGGGAGGGCCTGGGGCCAACGTCCTGACTTTC; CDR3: CATSRGGLAGGPGANVLTF
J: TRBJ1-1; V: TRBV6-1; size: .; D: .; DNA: TGTGCCAGCAGCCCGGGGTCCCCGGCCACTGAAGCTTTCTTT; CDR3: CASSPGSPATEAFF
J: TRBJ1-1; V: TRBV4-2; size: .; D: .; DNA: TGTGCCAGCAGCCAAGAACGGCGGGCTTTCTTT; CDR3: CASSQERRAFF
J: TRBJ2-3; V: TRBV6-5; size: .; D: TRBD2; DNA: TGTGCCAGCAGTCTGGGGACTAGCGGAGATACGCAGTATTTT; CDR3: CASSLGTSGDTQYF
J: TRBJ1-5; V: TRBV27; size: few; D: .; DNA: TGTGCCAGCAGGAAGGGGTCAGGGCAGCCCCAGCATTTT; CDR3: CASRKGSGQPQHF
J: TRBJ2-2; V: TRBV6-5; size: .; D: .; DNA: TGTGCCAGCAGTTACTCTTCTGACGGGGAGCTGTTTTTT; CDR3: CASSYSSDGELFF
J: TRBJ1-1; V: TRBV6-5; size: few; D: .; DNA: TGTGCCAGCAGTTACTCGAAAATTTGGGGGTCAGGAAACACTGAAGCTTTCTTT; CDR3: CASSYSKIWGSGNTEAFF
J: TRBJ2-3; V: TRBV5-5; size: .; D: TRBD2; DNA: TGTGCCAGCAGCTTGGTGGTAGCGGGAGTTACAGATACGCAGTATTTT; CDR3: CASSLVVAGVTDTQYF
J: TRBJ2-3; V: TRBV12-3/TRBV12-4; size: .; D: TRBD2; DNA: TGTGCCAGCAGCAGTAGCGGGAACCCAGATACGCAGTATTTT; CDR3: CASSSSGNPDTQYF
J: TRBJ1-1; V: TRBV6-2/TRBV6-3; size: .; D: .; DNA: TGTGCCAGCAGTTATCTACACCTGAACACTGAAGCTTTCTTT; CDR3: CASSYLHLNTEAFF
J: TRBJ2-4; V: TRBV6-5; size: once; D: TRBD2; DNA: TGTGCCAGCAGACGGGAGGCCGCAGCCAAAAACATTCAGTACTTC; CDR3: CASRREAAAKNIQYF
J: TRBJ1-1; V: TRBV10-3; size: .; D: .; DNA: TGTGCCATCAGTGTGGACAGAGAAGCTTTCTTT; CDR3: CAISVDREAFF
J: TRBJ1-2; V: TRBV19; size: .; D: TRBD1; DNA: TGTGCCAGTAGTCCGGGGACAGGGGGCTTCGGTGGCTACACCTTC; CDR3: CASSPGTGGFGGYTF
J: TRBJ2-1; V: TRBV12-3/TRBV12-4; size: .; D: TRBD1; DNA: TGTGCCAGCAGTCCGGGACAGGGTGATGAGCAGTTCTTC; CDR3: CASSPGQGDEQFF
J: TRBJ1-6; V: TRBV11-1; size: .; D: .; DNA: TGTGCCAGCAGCTACGGACGGACGTATAATTCACCCCTCCACTTT; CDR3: CASSYGRTYNSPLHF
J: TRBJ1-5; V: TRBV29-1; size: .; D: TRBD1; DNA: TGCAGCGTTTTGACAGGGGACAATCAGCCCCAGCATTTT; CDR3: CSVLTGDNQPQHF
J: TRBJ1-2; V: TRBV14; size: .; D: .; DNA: TGTGCCAGCAGCCAAGATTACGACTATGGCTACACCTTC; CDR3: CASSQDYDYGYTF
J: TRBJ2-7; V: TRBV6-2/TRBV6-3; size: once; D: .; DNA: TGTGCCAGCAGTCAACGCCCGTCCTCCTACGAGCAGTACTTC; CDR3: CASSQRPSSYEQYF
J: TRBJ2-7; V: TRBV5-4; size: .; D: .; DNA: TGTGCCAGTAGCTTCGGGTGGAGCTACGAGCAGTACTTC; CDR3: CASSFGWSYEQYF
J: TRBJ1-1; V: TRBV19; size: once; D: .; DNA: TGTGCCAGTAGTATCCAGGCGACCACGATGAACACTGAAGCTTTCTTT; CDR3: CASSIQATTMNTEAFF
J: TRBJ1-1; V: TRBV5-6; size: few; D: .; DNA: TGTGCCAGCAGCTATGCAACCGAAGCTTTCTTT; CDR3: CASSYATEAFF
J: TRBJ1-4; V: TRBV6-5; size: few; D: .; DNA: TGTGCCAGCAGTCGACCGGGACCGGGCGGTGAAAAACTGTTTTTT; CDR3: CASSRPGPGGEKLFF
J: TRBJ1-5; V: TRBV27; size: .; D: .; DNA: TGTGCCAGCAGTTTCATCAATCAGCCCCAGCATTTT; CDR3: CASSFINQPQHF
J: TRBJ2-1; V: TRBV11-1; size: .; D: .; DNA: TGTGCCAGCAGCCAAGGGACTTGGAACAATGAGCAGTTCTTC; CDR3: CASSQGTWNNEQFF
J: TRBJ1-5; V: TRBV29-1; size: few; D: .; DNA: TGCAGCGTTGGCGAGCTGGATCAGCCCCAGCATTTT; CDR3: CSVGELDQPQHF
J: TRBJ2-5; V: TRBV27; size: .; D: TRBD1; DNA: TGTGCCAGCAGAGGCTGGGGGCAGGGGGCTGGGGAGACCCAGTACTTC; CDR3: CASRGWGQGAGETQYF
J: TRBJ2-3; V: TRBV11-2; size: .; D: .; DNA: TGTGCCAGCAGCTTAGGGGGGCGAATAGTATCAGATACGCAGTATTTT; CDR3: CASSLGGRIVSDTQYF
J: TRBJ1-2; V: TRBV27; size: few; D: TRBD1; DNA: TGTGCCAGCAGTTCTCGGACAGGTTCGAACTATGGCTACACCTTC; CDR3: CASSSRTGSNYGYTF
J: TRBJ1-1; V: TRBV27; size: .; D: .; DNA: TGTGCCAGCAGTTTTACCGGGCGTGTGAACACTGAAGCTTTCTTT; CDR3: CASSFTGRVNTEAFF
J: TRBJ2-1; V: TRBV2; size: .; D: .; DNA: TGTGCCAGCAGCTCCGGGAGACTTAATGAGCAGTTCTTC; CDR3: CASSSGRLNEQFF
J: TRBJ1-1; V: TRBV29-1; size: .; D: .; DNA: TGCAGCGTTGCGCCCATGAACACTGAAGCTTTCTTT; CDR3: CSVAPMNTEAFF
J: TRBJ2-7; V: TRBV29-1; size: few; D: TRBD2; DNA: TGCAGCGTTGTTGTAGCGGGCTGGAGGGAGCAGTACTTC; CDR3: CSVVVAGWREQYF
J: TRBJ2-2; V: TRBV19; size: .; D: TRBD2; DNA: TGTGCCAGTAGTATAGATGGGACTAGCGTAACCGGGGAGCTGTTTTTT; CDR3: CASSIDGTSVTGELFF
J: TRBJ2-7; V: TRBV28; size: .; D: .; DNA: TGTGCCAGCGCCAGAAGCGAGCAGTACTTC; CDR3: CASARSEQYF
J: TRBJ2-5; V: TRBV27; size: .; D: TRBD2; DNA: TGTGCCAGCAGTTCGCCCGGGACTAGCTCAGAGACCCAGTACTTC; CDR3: CASSSPGTSSETQYF
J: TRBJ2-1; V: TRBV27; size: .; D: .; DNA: TGTGCCAGCAGCCTACAGTGGAGCTCCTACAATGAGCAGTTCTTC; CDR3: CASSLQWSSYNEQFF
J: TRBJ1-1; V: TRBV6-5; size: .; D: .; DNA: TGTGCCAGCAGTTACGATAAGGGGCGGTCAAACACTGAAGCTTTCTTT; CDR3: CASSYDKGRSNTEAFF
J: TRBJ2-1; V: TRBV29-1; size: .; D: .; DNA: TGCAGCGTTGGGGGCTACAATGAGCAGTTCTTC; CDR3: CSVGGYNEQFF
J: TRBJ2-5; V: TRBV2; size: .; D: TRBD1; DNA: TGTGCCAGCAGCTCGGCAGGGGGCGAGGGAGAGACCCAGTACTTC; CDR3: CASSSAGGEGETQYF
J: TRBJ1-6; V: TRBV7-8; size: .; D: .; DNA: TGTGCCAGCAGCTTAGTTGTGGTCTCACCCCTCCACTTT; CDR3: CASSLVVVSPLHF